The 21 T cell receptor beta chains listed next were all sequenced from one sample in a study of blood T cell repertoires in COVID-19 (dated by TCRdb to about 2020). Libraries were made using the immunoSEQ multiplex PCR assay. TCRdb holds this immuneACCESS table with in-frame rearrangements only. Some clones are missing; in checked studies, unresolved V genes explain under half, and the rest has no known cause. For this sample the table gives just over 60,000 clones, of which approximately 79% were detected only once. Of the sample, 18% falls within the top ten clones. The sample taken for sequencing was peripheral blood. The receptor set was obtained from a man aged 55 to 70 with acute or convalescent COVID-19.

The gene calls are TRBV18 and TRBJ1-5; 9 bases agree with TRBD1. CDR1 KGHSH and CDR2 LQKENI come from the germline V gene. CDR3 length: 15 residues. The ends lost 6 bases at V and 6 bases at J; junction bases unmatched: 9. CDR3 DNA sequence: TGTGCCAGCTCGTCTGGACAGGGGAAAGGTCAGCCCCAGCATTTT. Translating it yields CASSSGQGKGQPQHF.

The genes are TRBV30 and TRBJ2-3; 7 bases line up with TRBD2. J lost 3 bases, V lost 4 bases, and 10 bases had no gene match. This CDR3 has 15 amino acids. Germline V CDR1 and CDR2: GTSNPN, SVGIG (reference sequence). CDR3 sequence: CAWMDVTGGTDTQYF. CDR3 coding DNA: TGTGCCTGGATGGATGTGACGGGAGGAACAGATACGCAGTATTTT.

CDR3 region: CAISESKTGGQETQYF. The CDR3 DNA reads TGTGCCATCAGTGAGTCGAAGACAGGGGGCCAAGAGACCCAGTACTTC. The rearrangement links TRBV10-3 to TRBJ2-5; the match to TRBD1 covers 9 bases. Trimming took 0 bases from V and 1 from J; bases not matched to a gene: 3. The germline CDR1 and CDR2 sequences are ENHRY and SYGVKD. The CDR3 totals 16 residues.

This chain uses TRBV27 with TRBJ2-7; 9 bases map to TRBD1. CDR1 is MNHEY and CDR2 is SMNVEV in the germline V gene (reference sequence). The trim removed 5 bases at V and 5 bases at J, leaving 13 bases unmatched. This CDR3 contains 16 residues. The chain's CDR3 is CASSRLLGTGINEQYF. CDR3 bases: TGTGCCAGCAGTAGGCTTTTGGGGACAGGGATCAACGAGCAGTACTTC.

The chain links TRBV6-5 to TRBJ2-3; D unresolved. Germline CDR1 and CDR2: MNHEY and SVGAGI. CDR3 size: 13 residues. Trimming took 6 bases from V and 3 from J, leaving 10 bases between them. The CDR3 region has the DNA TGTGCCAGCAGAACCTCGGGTACAGATACGCAGTATTTT. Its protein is CASRTSGTDTQYF.

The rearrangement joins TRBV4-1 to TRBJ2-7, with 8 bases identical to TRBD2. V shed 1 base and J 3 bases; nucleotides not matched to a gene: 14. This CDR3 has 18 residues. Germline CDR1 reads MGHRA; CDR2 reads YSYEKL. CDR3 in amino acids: CASSQGPLQRGSSYEQYF. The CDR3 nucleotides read TGCGCCAGCAGCCAAGGTCCGCTGCAGCGGGGGAGTAGCTACGAGCAGTACTTC.

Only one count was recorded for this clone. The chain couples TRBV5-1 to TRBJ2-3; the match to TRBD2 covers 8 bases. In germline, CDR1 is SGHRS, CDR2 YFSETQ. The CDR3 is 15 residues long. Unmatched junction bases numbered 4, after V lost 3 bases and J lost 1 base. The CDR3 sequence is CASSYELAGTDTQYF. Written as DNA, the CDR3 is TGCGCCAGCAGCTACGAACTAGCGGGCACAGATACGCAGTATTTT. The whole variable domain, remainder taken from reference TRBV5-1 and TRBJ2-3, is KAGVTQTPRYLIKTRGQQVTLSCSPISGHRSVSWYQQTPGQGLQFLFEYFSETQRNKGNFPGRFSGRQFSNSRSEMNVSTLELGDSALYLCASSYELAGTDTQYFGPGTRLTVL.

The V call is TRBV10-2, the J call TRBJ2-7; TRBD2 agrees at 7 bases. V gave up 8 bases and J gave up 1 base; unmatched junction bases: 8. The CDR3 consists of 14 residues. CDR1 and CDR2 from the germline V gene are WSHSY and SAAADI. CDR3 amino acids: CASQRAGASYEQYF. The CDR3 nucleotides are TGCGCCAGCCAGAGGGCGGGAGCGTCCTACGAGCAGTACTTC.

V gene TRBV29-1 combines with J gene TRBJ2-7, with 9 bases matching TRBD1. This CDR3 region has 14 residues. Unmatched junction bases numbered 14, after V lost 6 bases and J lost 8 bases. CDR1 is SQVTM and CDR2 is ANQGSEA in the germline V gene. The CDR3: CSVADRGSPGQQYF. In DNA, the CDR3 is TGCAGCGTAGCGGACAGGGGCTCGCCGGGCCAGCAGTACTTC.

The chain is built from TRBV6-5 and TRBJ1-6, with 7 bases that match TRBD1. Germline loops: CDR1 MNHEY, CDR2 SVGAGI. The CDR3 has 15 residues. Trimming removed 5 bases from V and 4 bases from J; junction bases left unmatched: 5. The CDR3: CASSRQTGYNSPLHF. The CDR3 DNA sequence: TGTGCCAGCAGTCGGCAGACAGGGTATAATTCACCCCTCCACTTT.

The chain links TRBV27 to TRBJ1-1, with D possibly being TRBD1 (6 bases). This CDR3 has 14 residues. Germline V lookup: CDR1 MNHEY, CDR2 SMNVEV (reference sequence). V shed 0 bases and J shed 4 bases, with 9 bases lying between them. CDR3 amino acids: CASSLSWGRTEAFF. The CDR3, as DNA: TGTGCCAGCAGTTTATCATGGGGGCGCACTGAAGCTTTCTTT.

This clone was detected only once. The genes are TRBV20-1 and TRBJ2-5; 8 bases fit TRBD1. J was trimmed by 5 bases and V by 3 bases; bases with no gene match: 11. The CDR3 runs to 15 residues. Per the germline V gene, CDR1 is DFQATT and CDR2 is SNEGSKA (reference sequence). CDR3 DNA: TGCAGTGCTAGTTTCCCCCAGGGGGCGGGGGAGACCCAGTACTTC. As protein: CSASFPQGAGETQYF.

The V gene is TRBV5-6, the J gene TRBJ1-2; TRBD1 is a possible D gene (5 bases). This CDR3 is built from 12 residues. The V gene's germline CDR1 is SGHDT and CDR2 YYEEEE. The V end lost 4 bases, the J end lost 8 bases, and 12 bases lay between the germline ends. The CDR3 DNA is TGTGCCAGCAGCGGGGGAGGGAGCGGCTACACCTTC. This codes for CASSGGGSGYTF.

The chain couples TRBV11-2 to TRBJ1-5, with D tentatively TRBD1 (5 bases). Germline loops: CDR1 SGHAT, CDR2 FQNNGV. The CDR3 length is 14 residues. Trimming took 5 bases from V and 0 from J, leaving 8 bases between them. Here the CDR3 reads CASSPDSSNQPQHF. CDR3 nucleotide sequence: TGTGCCAGCAGCCCCGACAGTAGCAATCAGCCCCAGCATTTT.

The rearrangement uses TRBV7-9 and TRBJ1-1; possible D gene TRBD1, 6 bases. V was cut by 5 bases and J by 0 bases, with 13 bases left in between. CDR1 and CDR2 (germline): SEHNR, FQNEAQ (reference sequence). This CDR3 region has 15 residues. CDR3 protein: CASSIQGRMNTEAFF. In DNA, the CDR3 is TGTGCCAGCAGCATACAGGGACGGATGAACACTGAAGCTTTCTTT.

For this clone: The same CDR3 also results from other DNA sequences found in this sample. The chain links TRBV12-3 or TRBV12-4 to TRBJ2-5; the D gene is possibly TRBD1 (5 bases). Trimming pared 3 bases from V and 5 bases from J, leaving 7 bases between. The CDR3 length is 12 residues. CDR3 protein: CASSFPGETQYF. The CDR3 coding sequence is TGTGCCAGCAGTTTCCCAGGGGAGACCCAGTACTTC.

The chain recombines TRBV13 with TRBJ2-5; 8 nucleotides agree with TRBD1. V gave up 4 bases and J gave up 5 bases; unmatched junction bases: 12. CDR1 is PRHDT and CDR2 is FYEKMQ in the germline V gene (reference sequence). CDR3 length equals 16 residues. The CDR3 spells CASSSYRDRSFETQYF. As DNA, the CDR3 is TGTGCCAGCAGCTCGTACCGGGACAGGTCTTTCGAGACCCAGTACTTC.

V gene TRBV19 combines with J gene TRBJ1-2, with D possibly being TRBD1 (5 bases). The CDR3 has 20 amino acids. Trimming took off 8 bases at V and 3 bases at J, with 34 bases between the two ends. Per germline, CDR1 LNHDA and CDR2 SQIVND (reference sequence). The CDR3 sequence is CASGGSRGLHSKDTDYGYTF. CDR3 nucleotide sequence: TGTGCCAGTGGGGGGTCCAGAGGATTACACAGTAAAGATACCGACTATGGCTACACCTTC.

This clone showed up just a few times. The CDR3 DNA reads as TGTGCCAGCAGCCCGGGAACGAGCTATGGCTACACCTTC. Translating gives CASSPGTSYGYTF. This chain joins TRBV7-3 and TRBJ1-2, with D unresolved. Germline V CDR1 and CDR2: SGHTA, FQGTGA. V was shortened by 5 bases and J by 4 bases, with 11 bases between the two germline ends. The CDR3 contains 13 residues.

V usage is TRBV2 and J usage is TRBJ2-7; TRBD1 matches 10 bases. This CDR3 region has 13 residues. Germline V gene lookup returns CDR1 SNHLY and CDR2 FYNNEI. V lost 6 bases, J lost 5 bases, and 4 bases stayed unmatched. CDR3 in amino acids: CASRWDRGDEQYF. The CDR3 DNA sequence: TGTGCCAGCAGGTGGGACAGGGGCGACGAGCAGTACTTC.

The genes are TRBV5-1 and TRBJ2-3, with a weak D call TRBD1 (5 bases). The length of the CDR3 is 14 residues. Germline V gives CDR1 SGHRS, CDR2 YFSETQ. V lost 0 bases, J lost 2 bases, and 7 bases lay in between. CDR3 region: CASSLGQTTDTQYF. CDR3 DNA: TGCGCCAGCAGCTTGGGACAGACCACAGATACGCAGTATTTT.